Sequencing of this T cell receptor beta chain was carried out in a study of blood T cell repertoires in COVID-19. Study details: Samples taken during acute and convalescent COVID-19 were collected in the United States, Italy and Spain. T cells, B-cell-depleted T cells, or PBMCs provided the cDNA or gDNA that served as material.

This CDR3 has 16 amino acids. The V gene lost 1 base and the J gene lost 4 bases, with 17 bases spanning the gap. Germline V gene data show CDR1 as GTSNPN and CDR2 as SVGIG (reference sequence). This clone was seen only once. Under the authors' procedure: The assay estimated nucleated cells by amplifying reference gene primers. Profiled with immunoSEQ multiplex PCR; TCRdb holds only in-frame clones, not every one. Clone size and V and J calls were adopted from that table, with D and trimming inferred from the DNA. The sample has about 200,000 clones; 70% to 90% are singletons. The sample taken for sequencing was peripheral blood. This TCR came from a woman of 80 years or more with acute or convalescent COVID-19. The chain couples TRBV30 to TRBJ2-1; D is unclear. CDR3 region: CAWSAALAALYNEQFF. CDR3 bases: TGTGCCTGGAGTGCCGCGTTGGCGGCACTATACAATGAGCAGTTCTTC.